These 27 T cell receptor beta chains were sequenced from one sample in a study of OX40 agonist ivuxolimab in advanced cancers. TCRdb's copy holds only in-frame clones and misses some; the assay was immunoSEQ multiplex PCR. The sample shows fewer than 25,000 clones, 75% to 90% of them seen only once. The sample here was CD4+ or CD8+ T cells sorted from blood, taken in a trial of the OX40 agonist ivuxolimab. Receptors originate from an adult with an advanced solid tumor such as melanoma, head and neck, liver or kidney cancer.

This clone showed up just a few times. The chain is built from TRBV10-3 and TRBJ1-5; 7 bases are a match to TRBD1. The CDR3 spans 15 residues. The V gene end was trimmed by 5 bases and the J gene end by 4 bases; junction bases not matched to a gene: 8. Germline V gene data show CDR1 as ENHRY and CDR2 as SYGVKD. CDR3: CAISNRQGENQPQHF. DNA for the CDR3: TGTGCCATCAGTAACAGACAGGGCGAAAATCAGCCCCAGCATTTT.

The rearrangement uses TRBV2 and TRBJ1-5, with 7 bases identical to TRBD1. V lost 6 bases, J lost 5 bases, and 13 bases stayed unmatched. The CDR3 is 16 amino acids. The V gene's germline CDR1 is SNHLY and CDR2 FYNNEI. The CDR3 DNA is TGTGCCAGCAGCTCTGGGCCTCCCACAGGGGATCAGCCCCAGCATTTT. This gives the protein CASSSGPPTGDQPQHF.

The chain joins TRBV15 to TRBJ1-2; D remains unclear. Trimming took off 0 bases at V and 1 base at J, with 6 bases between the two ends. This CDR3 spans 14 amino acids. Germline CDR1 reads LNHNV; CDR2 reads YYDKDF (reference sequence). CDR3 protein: CATSRDGSNYGYTF. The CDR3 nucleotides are TGTGCCACCAGCAGAGACGGCAGTAACTATGGCTACACCTTC.

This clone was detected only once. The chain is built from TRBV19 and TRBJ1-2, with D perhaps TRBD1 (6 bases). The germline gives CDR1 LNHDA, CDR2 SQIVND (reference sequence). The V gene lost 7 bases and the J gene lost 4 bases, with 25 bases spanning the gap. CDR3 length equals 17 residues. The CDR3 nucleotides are TGTGCCAGTACCCTTCGATTAGCCGATCGGGGGCGCTATGGCTACACCTTC. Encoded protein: CASTLRLADRGRYGYTF.

CDR3 nucleotide sequence: TGTGCCAGCAGCTTAACGGGGATCAACTCCTACGAGCAGTACTTC. This translates into CASSLTGINSYEQYF. The V and J genes are TRBV13 and TRBJ2-5; D might be TRBD2 (5 bases). Matching the DNA end better, TRBJ2-7 makes the J call doubtful. This CDR3 is built from 15 residues. Germline CDR1 reads PRHDT; CDR2 reads FYEKMQ (reference sequence).

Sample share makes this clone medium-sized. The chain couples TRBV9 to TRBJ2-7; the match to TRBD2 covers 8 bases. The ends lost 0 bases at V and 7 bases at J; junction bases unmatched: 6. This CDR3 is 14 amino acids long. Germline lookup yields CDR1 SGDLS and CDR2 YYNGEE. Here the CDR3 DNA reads TGTGCCAGCAGCGTAGACGGGACTAGTGGTGAGCAGTACTTC. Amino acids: CASSVDGTSGEQYF.

CDR3 sequence reads: CASDTLNTEAFF. In nucleotides, the CDR3 is TGTGCCAGCGATACCCTGAACACTGAAGCTTTCTTT. The genes are TRBV18 and TRBJ1-1; no firm D call. With 8 bases removed from V and 0 bases from J, the gap between germline ends came to 7 bases. The CDR3 runs to 12 residues. The germline V gene has CDR1 KGHSH and CDR2 LQKENI.

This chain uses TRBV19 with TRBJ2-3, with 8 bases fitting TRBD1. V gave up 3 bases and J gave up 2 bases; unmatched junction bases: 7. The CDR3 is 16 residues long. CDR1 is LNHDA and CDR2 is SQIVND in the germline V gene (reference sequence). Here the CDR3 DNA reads TGTGCCAGTAGTATCGGGGACAGGACGATCACAGATACGCAGTATTTT. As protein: CASSIGDRTITDTQYF.

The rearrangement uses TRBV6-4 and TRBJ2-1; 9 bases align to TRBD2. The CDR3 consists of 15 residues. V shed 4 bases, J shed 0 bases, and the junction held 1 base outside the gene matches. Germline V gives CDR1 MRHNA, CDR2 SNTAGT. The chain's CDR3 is CASSVSGGSYNEQFF. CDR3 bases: TGTGCCAGCAGTGTTAGCGGGGGCTCCTACAATGAGCAGTTCTTC.

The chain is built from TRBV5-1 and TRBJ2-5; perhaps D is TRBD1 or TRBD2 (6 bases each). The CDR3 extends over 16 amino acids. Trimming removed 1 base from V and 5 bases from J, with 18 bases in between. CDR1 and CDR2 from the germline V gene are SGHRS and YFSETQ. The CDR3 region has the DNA TGCGCCAGCAGCTTGCGCCATGGGGGGCGCGAGGAGACCCAGTACTTC. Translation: CASSLRHGGREETQYF. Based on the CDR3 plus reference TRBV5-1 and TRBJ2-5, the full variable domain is KAGVTQTPRYLIKTRGQQVTLSCSPISGHRSVSWYQQTPGQGLQFLFEYFSETQRNKGNFPGRFSGRQFSNSRSEMNVSTLELGDSALYLCASSLRHGGREETQYFGPGTRLLVL.

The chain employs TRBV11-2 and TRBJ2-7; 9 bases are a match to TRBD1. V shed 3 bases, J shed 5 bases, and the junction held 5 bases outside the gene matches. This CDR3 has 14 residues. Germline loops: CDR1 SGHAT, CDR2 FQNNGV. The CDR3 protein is CASSLTQGAHEQYF. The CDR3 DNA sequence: TGTGCCAGCAGCTTGACACAGGGGGCTCACGAGCAGTACTTC. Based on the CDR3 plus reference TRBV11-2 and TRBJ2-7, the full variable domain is EAGVAQSPRYKIIEKRQSVAFWCNPISGHATLYWYQQILGQGPKLLIQFQNNGVVDDSQLPKDRFSAERLKGVDSTLKIQPAKLEDSAVYLCASSLTQGAHEQYFGPGTRLTVT.

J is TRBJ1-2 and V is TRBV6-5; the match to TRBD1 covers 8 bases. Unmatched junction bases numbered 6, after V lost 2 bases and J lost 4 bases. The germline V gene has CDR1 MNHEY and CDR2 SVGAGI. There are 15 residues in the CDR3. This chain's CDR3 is CASSYEPGGAYGYTF. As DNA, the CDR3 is TGTGCCAGCAGTTACGAGCCAGGGGGCGCCTATGGCTACACCTTC.

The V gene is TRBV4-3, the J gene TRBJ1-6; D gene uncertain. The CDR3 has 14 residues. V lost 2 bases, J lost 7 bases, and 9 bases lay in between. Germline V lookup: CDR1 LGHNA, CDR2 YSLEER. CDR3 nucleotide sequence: TGCGCCAGCAGCCAACTACTGGACAATTCACCCCTCCACTTT. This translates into CASSQLLDNSPLHF.

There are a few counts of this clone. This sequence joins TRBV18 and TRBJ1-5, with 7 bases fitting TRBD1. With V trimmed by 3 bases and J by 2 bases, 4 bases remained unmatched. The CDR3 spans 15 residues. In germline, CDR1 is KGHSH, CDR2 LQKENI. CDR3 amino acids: CASSPRQGGNQPQHF. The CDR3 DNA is TGTGCCAGCTCACCTAGACAGGGAGGCAATCAGCCCCAGCATTTT.

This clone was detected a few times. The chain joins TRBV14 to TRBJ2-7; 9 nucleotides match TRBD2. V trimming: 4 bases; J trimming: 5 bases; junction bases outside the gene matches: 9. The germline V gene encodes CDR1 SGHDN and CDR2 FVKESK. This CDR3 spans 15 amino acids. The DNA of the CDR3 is TGTGCCAGCAGCCTTCACGCGGGAGGGAAGGACGAGCAGTACTTC. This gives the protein CASSLHAGGKDEQYF. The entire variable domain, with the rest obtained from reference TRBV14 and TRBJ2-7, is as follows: EAGVTQFPSHSVIEKGQTVTLRCDPISGHDNLYWYRRVMGKEIKFLLHFVKESKQDESGMPNNRFLAERTGGTYSTLKVQPAELEDSGVYFCASSLHAGGKDEQYFGPGTRLTVT.

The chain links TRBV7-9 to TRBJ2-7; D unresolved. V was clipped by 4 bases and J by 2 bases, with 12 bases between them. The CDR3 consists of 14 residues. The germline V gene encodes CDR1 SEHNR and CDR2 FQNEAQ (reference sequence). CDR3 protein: CASSSFTGPYEQYF. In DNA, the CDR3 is TGTGCCAGCAGCTCCTTTACCGGCCCCTACGAGCAGTACTTC.

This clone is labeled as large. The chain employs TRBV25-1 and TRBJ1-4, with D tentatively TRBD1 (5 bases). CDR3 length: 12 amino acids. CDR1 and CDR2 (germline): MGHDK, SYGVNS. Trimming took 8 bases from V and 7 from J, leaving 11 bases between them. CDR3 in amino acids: CASSLGGEKLFF. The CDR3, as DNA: TGTGCCAGCTCCCTTGGGGGTGAAAAACTGTTTTTT.

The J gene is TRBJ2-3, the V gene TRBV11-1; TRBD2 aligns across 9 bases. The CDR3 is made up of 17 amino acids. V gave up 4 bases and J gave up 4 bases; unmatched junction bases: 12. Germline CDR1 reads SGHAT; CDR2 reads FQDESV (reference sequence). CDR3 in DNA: TGTGCCAGCAGCTATACCGTAGCGGGAGTTTCCCCAGATACGCAGTATTTT. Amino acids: CASSYTVAGVSPDTQYF.

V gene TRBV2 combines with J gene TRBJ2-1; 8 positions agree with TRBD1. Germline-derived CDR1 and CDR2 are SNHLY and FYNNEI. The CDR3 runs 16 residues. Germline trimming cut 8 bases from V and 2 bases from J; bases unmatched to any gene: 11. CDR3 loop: CASLPVGDRTYNEQFF. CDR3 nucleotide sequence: TGTGCCAGCCTCCCCGTGGGGGACAGGACCTACAATGAGCAGTTCTTC.

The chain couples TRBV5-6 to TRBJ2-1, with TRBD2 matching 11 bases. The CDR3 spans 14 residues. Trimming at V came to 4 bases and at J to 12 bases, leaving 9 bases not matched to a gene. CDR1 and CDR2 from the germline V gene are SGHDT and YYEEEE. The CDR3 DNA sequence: TGTGCCAGCAGCGTGGGGGCTAGCGGGAGGTGGCAGTTCTTC. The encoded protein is CASSVGASGRWQFF. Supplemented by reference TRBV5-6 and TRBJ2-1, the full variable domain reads DAGVTQSPTHLIKTRGQQVTLRCSPKSGHDTVSWYQQALGQGPQFIFQYYEEEERQRGNFPDRFSGHQFPNYSSELNVNALLLGDSALYLCASSVGASGRWQFFGPGTRLTVL.

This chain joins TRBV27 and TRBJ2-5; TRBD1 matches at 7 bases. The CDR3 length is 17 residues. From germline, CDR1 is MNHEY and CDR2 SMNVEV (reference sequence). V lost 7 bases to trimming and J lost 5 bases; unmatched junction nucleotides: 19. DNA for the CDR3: TGTGCCAGCACCCCTGACGCTCCCATGACAGGGTGGGAGACCCAGTACTTC. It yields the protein CASTPDAPMTGWETQYF.

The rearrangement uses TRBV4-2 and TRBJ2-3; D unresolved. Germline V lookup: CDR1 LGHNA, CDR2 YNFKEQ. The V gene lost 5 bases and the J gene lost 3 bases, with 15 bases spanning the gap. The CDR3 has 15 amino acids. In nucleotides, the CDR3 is TGTGCCAGCAGCTTCAATCCCGCACGAACAGATACGCAGTATTTT. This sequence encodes CASSFNPARTDTQYF.

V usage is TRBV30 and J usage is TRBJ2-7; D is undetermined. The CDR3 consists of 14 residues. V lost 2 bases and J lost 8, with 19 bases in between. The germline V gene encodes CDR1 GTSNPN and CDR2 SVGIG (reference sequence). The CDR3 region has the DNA TGTGCCTGGAGTAGAGTCCGAATTGCTCGACAGCAGTACTTC. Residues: CAWSRVRIARQQYF.

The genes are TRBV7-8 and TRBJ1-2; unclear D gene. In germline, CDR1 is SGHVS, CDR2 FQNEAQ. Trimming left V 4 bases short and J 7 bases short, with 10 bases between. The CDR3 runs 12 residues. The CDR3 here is CASSSAGGGYTF. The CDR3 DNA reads TGTGCCAGCAGCTCCGCAGGAGGTGGCTACACCTTC.

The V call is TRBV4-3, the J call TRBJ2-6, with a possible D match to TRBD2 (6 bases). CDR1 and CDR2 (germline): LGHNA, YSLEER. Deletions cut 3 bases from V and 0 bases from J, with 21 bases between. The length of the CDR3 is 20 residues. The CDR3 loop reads CASSQGGVLAFSSGANVLTF. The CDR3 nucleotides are TGCGCCAGCAGCCAGGGCGGGGTTCTAGCGTTTAGCTCTGGGGCCAACGTCCTGACTTTC.

The CDR3 reads CASSPRGGSEQYF. The CDR3 nucleotides read TGTGCCAGTAGTCCCCGGGGGGGCTCCGAGCAGTACTTC. The chain links TRBV19 to TRBJ2-7, with 8 bases that match TRBD2. J was trimmed by 6 bases and V by 5 bases; bases with no gene match: 6. The germline V gene has CDR1 LNHDA and CDR2 SQIVND (reference sequence). CDR3 length equals 13 residues. The variable domain in full, completed from reference TRBV19 and TRBJ2-7, reads DGGITQSPKYLFRKEGQNVTLSCEQNLNHDAMYWYRQDPGQGLRLIYYSQIVNDFQKGDIAEGYSVSREKKESFPLTVTSAQKNPTAFYLCASSPRGGSEQYFGPGTRLTVT.

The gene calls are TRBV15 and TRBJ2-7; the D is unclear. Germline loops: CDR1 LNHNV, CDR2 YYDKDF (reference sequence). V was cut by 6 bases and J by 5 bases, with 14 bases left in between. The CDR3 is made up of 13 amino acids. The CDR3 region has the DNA TGTGCCACCAGATCATGGGGTGAACACGAGCAGTACTTC. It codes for CATRSWGEHEQYF.